This TCR beta chain was observed in a study of T cell changes during pregnancy in multiple sclerosis. Profiling relied on immunoSEQ multiplex PCR, and the TCRdb table lists in-frame clones only, not all of them. The sample consists of tens of thousands of clones, 90% to 95% of them appearing once. Sequences were derived from peripheral blood, sampled in the third trimester of pregnancy. This clonotype was sampled from a female donor with multiple sclerosis, enrolled in a pregnancy study.

CDR3 protein: CASISMSGTGSEQFF. Written as DNA, the CDR3 is TGCGCCAGCATTTCAATGTCCGGGACAGGGAGTGAGCAGTTCTTC. The genes are TRBV5-1 and TRBJ2-1, with TRBD1 matching 9 bases. The V gene's germline CDR1 is SGHRS and CDR2 YFSETQ. After removal of 6 bases from V and 9 bases from J, the junction contained 13 bases not matched to a gene. CDR3 length equals 15 residues.